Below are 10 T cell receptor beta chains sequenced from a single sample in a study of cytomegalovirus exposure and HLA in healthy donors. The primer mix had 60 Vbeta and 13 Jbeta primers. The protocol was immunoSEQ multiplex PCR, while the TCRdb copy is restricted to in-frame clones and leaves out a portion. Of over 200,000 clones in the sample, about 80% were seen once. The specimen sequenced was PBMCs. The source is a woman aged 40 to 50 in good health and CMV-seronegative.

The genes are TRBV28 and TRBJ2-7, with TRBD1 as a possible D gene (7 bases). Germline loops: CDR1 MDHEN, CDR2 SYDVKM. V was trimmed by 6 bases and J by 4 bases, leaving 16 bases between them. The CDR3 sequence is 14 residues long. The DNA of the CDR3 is TGTGCCAGCAGAGCAGGGGGTGCGGGATACGAGCAGTACTTC. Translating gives CASRAGGAGYEQYF.

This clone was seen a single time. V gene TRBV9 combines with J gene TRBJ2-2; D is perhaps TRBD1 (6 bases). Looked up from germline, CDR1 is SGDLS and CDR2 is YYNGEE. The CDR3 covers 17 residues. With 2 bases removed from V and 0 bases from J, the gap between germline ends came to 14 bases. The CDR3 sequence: CASSVRATGTNTGELFF. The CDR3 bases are TGTGCCAGCAGCGTTAGGGCTACAGGGACGAACACCGGGGAGCTGTTTTTT. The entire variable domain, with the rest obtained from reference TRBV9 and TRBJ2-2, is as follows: DSGVTQTPKHLITATGQRVTLRCSPRSGDLSVYWYQQSLDQGLQFLIQYYNGEERAKGNILERFSAQQFPDLHSELNLSSLELGDSALYFCASSVRATGTNTGELFFGEGSRLTVL.

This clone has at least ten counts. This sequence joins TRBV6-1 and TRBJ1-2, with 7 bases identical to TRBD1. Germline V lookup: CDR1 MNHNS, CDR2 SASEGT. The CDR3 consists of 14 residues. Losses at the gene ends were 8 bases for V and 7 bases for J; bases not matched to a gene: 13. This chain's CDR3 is CASGRTGGGSGYTF. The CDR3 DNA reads TGTGCCAGCGGAAGGACAGGTGGAGGTTCTGGCTACACCTTC.

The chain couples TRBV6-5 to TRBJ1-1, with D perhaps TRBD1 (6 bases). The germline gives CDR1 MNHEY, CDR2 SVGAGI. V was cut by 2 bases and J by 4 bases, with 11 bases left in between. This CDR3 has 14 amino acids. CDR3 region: CASSYQGMGTEAFF. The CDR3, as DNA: TGTGCCAGCAGTTACCAGGGGATGGGCACTGAAGCTTTCTTT.

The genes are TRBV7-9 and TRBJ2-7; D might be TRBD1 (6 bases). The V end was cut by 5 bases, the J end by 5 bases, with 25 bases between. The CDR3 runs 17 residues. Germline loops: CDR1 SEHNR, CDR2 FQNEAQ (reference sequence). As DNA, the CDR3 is TGTGCCAGCAGCCCCAGAACAGGGTTCCGTTTTGTCCACGAGCAGTACTTC. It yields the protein CASSPRTGFRFVHEQYF.

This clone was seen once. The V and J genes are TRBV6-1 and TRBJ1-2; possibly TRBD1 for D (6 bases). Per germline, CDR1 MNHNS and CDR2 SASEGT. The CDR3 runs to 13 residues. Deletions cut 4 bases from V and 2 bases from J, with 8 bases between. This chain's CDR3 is CASSVQGNYGYTF. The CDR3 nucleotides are TGTGCCAGCAGTGTGCAGGGGAACTATGGCTACACCTTC.

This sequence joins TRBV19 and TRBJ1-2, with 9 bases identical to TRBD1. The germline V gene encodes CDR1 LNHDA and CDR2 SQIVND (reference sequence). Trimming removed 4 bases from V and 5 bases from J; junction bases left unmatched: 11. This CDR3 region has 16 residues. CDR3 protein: CASSRAAGQGIYGYTF. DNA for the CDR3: TGTGCCAGTAGTAGGGCTGCTGGACAGGGGATATATGGCTACACCTTC. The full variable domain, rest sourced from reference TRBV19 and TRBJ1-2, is DGGITQSPKYLFRKEGQNVTLSCEQNLNHDAMYWYRQDPGQGLRLIYYSQIVNDFQKGDIAEGYSVSREKKESFPLTVTSAQKNPTAFYLCASSRAAGQGIYGYTFGSGTRLTVV.

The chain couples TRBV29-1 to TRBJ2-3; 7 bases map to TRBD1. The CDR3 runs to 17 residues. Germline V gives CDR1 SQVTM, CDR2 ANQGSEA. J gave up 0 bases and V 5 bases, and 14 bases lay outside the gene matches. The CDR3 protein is CSVSTGKVWMSTDTQYF. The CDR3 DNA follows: TGCAGCGTTTCGACAGGGAAGGTATGGATGAGCACAGATACGCAGTATTTT.

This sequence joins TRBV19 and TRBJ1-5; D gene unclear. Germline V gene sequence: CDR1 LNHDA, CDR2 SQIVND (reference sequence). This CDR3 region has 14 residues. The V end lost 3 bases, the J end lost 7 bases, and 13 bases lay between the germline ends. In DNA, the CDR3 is TGTGCCAGTAGTATTCTGGGGAGAGAGCAGCCCCAGCATTTT. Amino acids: CASSILGREQPQHF.

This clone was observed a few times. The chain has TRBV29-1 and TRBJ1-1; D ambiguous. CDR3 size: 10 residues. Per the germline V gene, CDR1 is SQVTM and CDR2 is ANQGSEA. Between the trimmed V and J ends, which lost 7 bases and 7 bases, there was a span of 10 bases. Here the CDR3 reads CSATRGEAFF. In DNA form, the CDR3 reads TGCAGCGCTACACGGGGTGAAGCTTTCTTT.